The next 11 T cell receptor beta chains were all read from a single sample in a study of blood T cell repertoires in COVID-19. Profiled with immunoSEQ multiplex PCR; TCRdb holds only in-frame clones, not every one. Found here are about 240,000 clones, around 87% of them singletons; the top ten hold roughly 3.3%. The sample taken for sequencing was PBMCs or T cells enriched from blood (not recorded which). Every receptor here comes from a woman in her 40s with acute COVID-19.

This chain joins TRBV15 and TRBJ1-5, with D possibly matching TRBD1 (5 bases). Trimming removed 5 bases from V and 2 bases from J, with 10 bases in between. This CDR3 has 14 amino acids. Germline V gives CDR1 LNHNV, CDR2 YYDKDF (reference sequence). The CDR3 loop is CATSPGGGNQPQHF. Written as DNA, the CDR3 is TGTGCCACCAGCCCGGGGGGGGGCAATCAGCCCCAGCATTTT.

The rearrangement links TRBV30 to TRBJ2-5; weak D call: TRBD2 (6 bases). V lost 2 bases to trimming and J lost 2 bases, with 12 bases between them. Germline V gives CDR1 GTSNPN, CDR2 SVGIG (reference sequence). This CDR3 contains 14 residues. CDR3 DNA: TGTGCCTGGAGTCCGTTGGGGGGACAAGAGACCCAGTACTTC. Encoded protein: CAWSPLGGQETQYF.

This sequence joins TRBV9 and TRBJ2-2; TRBD1 might be the D (6 bases). CDR1 and CDR2 (germline): SGDLS, YYNGEE. V was shortened by 0 bases and J by 4 bases, with 19 bases between the two germline ends. The CDR3 extends over 18 amino acids. As DNA, the CDR3 is TGTGCCAGCAGCGTAGGCCAGGGGCGGCCGCGAAGCACCGGGGAGCTGTTTTTT. Translated, it gives CASSVGQGRPRSTGELFF.

This chain links TRBV6-6 with TRBJ2-7; 9 nucleotides match TRBD1. The J segment lost 4 bases and the V segment lost 0 bases, leaving 4 bases of the junction unmatched. The CDR3 is 15 amino acids. Germline CDR1 is MNHNY and CDR2 is SVGAGI (reference sequence). The CDR3 sequence is CASSYSQGARYEQYF. In DNA, the CDR3 is TGTGCCAGCAGTTACTCACAGGGGGCAAGGTACGAGCAGTACTTC.

The V and J genes are TRBV23-1 and TRBJ2-7; 8 bases line up with TRBD1. TRBV23-1 is an ORF, and what it does is uncertain. V was clipped by 3 bases and J by 2 bases; unmatched bases: 9. This CDR3 comprises 16 residues. CDR3 sequence: CASSHGQGRETYEQYF. CDR3 DNA sequence: TGCGCCAGCAGTCATGGACAGGGACGAGAAACCTACGAGCAGTACTTC.

The chain uses TRBV20-1 and TRBJ2-3, with D hard to call. V lost 6 bases to trimming and J lost 3 bases, with 7 bases between them. Germline V lookup: CDR1 DFQATT, CDR2 SNEGSKA (reference sequence). CDR3 length: 11 amino acids. The CDR3 DNA reads TGCAGTGCCCCACTAACAGATACGCAGTATTTT. Protein: CSAPLTDTQYF.

The V call is TRBV25-1, the J call TRBJ1-6; 10 bases match TRBD1. Looked up from germline, CDR1 is MGHDK and CDR2 is SYGVNS. The CDR3 loop spans 13 amino acids. V shed 6 bases and J 7 bases; nucleotides not matched to a gene: 0. In DNA form, the CDR3 reads TGTGCCAGCAGGGACAGGGGGAATTCACCCCTCCACTTT. It specifies CASRDRGNSPLHF.

Here the CDR3 reads CASSSGREQYF. The CDR3 region has the DNA TGTGCCAGCAGCTCGGGGAGGGAGCAGTACTTC. The rearrangement joins TRBV13 to TRBJ2-7; D might be TRBD2 (6 bases). Trimming removed 4 bases from V and 7 bases from J, with 8 bases in between. The V gene's germline CDR1 is PRHDT and CDR2 FYEKMQ (reference sequence). This CDR3 has 11 amino acids.

This clone was seen a single time. The genes are TRBV5-6 and TRBJ2-1; 11 nucleotides align to TRBD2. Per germline, CDR1 SGHDT and CDR2 YYEEEE. CDR3 length equals 15 residues. The J segment lost 10 bases and the V segment lost 1 base, leaving 7 bases of the junction unmatched. CDR3 region: CASSLILAGVGEQFF. The CDR3 coding sequence is TGTGCCAGCAGCTTGATACTAGCGGGAGTAGGGGAGCAGTTCTTC.

V usage is TRBV7-9 and J usage is TRBJ2-1, with 9 bases identical to TRBD1. There are 13 residues in the CDR3. V was pared by 4 bases and J by 15 bases, with 10 bases of the junction left unmatched. The V gene's germline CDR1 is SEHNR and CDR2 FQNEAQ (reference sequence). The CDR3 sequence: CASSSLPGQGTFF. The CDR3 nucleotides are TGTGCCAGCAGCTCGTTACCGGGACAGGGAACGTTCTTC.

The chain joins TRBV13 to TRBJ2-1, with D tentatively TRBD2 (6 bases). CDR3 length equals 12 residues. Germline loops: CDR1 PRHDT, CDR2 FYEKMQ (reference sequence). V dropped 1 base and J dropped 11 bases, with 9 bases sitting between them. The CDR3: CASSLVLAKQFF. The CDR3 nucleotides read TGTGCCAGCAGCTTAGTCCTAGCGAAGCAGTTCTTC.